The 32 T cell receptor beta chains below all came from one sample that was sequenced in a study of cytomegalovirus exposure and HLA in healthy donors. Libraries were prepared by immunoSEQ multiplex PCR; TCRdb keeps only in-frame clonotypes and omits some of them. Of hundreds of thousands of clones in the sample, around 91% were seen once. Sequencing was done on a sample of PBMCs. These receptors originate from a woman in her 30s in good health and CMV-seronegative.

The J gene is TRBJ2-7, the V gene TRBV7-8; D unclear. The CDR3 contains 14 residues. V was pared by 5 bases and J by 1 base, with 12 bases between. Germline V gene lookup returns CDR1 SGHVS and CDR2 FQNEAQ. The CDR3 bases are TGTGCCAGCAGCCAAACCGAGCGTTCCTACGAGCAGTACTTC. It yields the protein CASSQTERSYEQYF.

This chain joins TRBV2 and TRBJ1-4, with TRBD1 as a possible D gene (5 bases). The CDR3 length is 11 residues. Germline CDR1 is SNHLY and CDR2 is FYNNEI. Trimming took off 11 bases at V and 5 bases at J, with 9 bases between the two ends. The CDR3 region has the DNA TGTGCCCGCGGACAAAATGAAAAACTGTTTTTT. Amino acids: CARGQNEKLFF. The full variable domain, rest sourced from reference TRBV2 and TRBJ1-4, is EPEVTQTPSHQVTQMGQEVILRCVPISNHLYFYWYRQILGQKVEFLVSFYNNEISEKSEIFDDQFSVERPDGSNFTLKIRSTKLEDSAMYFCARGQNEKLFFGSGTQLSVL.

The chain links TRBV9 to TRBJ2-5; D not resolved. Germline assignment: CDR1 SGDLS and CDR2 YYNGEE. With 0 bases removed from V and 4 bases from J, the gap between germline ends came to 10 bases. The CDR3 runs to 14 residues. The CDR3 DNA reads TGTGCCAGCAGCGTAGATTGGGGAAGAGAGACCCAGTACTTC. Translated: CASSVDWGRETQYF.

The chain carries TRBV7-3 and TRBJ2-5; 7 bases map to TRBD2. The V gene end was trimmed by 1 base and the J gene end by 2 bases; junction bases not matched to a gene: 4. The CDR3 is made up of 15 amino acids. Germline V gene data show CDR1 as SGHTA and CDR2 as FQGTGA. DNA of the CDR3: TGTGCCAGCAGCTTAAATCCTAGCGGACAAGAGACCCAGTACTTC. Its protein is CASSLNPSGQETQYF.

The CDR3 loop is CASSPFVADTQYF. Written as DNA, the CDR3 is TGCGCCAGCAGCCCTTTTGTGGCAGATACGCAGTATTTT. The rearrangement uses TRBV5-1 and TRBJ2-3, with D uncertain. CDR3 length: 13 residues. In germline, CDR1 is SGHRS, CDR2 YFSETQ. The V end lost 4 bases, the J end lost 4 bases, and 10 bases lay between the germline ends.

The chain couples TRBV9 to TRBJ1-1, with D perhaps matching TRBD1 (5 bases). The germline V gene encodes CDR1 SGDLS and CDR2 YYNGEE. The V end lost 3 bases, the J end lost 1 base, and 10 bases lay between the germline ends. The CDR3 covers 14 residues. The CDR3 is CASSAPTENTEAFF. The CDR3 DNA reads as TGTGCCAGCAGCGCCCCGACAGAGAACACTGAAGCTTTCTTT. Based on the CDR3 plus reference TRBV9 and TRBJ1-1, the full variable domain is DSGVTQTPKHLITATGQRVTLRCSPRSGDLSVYWYQQSLDQGLQFLIQYYNGEERAKGNILERFSAQQFPDLHSELNLSSLELGDSALYFCASSAPTENTEAFFGQGTRLTVV.

This clone was seen only a few times. The chain recombines TRBV6-5 with TRBJ2-5; 12 bases fit TRBD2. CDR1 is MNHEY, CDR2 SVGAGI, per germline. The CDR3 contains 15 residues. The V gene end was trimmed by 5 bases and the J gene end by 2 bases; junction bases not matched to a gene: 3. CDR3 residues: CASSPGLAGQETQYF. CDR3 nucleotide sequence: TGTGCCAGCAGTCCCGGACTAGCGGGACAAGAGACCCAGTACTTC.

The chain combines TRBV4-1 with TRBJ2-7; D gene unclear. Germline V gene data show CDR1 as MGHRA and CDR2 as YSYEKL. Trimming removed 3 bases from V and 5 bases from J, with 8 bases in between. The CDR3 runs 12 residues. In DNA, the CDR3 is TGCGCCAGCAGCCACCCCCAGGACGAGCAGTACTTC. It specifies CASSHPQDEQYF.

This rearrangement joins TRBV7-9 to TRBJ2-7; no clear D gene. This CDR3 is 14 amino acids long. From germline, CDR1 is SEHNR and CDR2 FQNEAQ (reference sequence). The V and J ends lost 4 bases and 1 base respectively, with 11 bases between them. This CDR3 is CASSSVTRSYEQYF. CDR3 DNA sequence: TGTGCCAGCAGCTCGGTGACGCGGTCCTACGAGCAGTACTTC.

The chain is built from TRBV11-2 and TRBJ2-5; tentative D call: TRBD2 (5 bases). There are 15 residues in the CDR3. V was cut by 1 base and J by 3 bases, with 12 bases left in between. Germline assignment: CDR1 SGHAT and CDR2 FQNNGV. The CDR3 DNA reads as TGTGCCAGCAGCTTAGTTCGGGAATATAAAGAGACCCAGTACTTC. Translation gives CASSLVREYKETQYF.

This chain connects TRBV7-3 to TRBJ2-5; D may be TRBD2 (6 bases). Trimming took 5 bases from V and 5 from J, leaving 18 bases between them. The CDR3 has 15 residues. From germline, CDR1 is SGHTA and CDR2 FQGTGA. This chain's CDR3 is CASSPLGAGTETQYF. The CDR3 DNA reads as TGTGCCAGCAGCCCGCTCGGGGCGGGGACGGAGACCCAGTACTTC.

This clone was counted a single time. Other DNA sequences from this sample encode an identical CDR3 as well. V is TRBV4-2 and J is TRBJ2-7; D unclear. Between the trimmed V and J ends, which lost 4 bases and 2 bases, there was a span of 12 bases. This CDR3 is 14 amino acids long. Germline CDR1 is LGHNA and CDR2 is YNFKEQ. Here the CDR3 reads CASSPDLGTYEQYF. In nucleotides, the CDR3 is TGTGCCAGCAGCCCCGACCTAGGAACCTACGAGCAGTACTTC.

This clone was seen once. V usage is TRBV2 and J usage is TRBJ1-1, with D hard to call. The CDR3 runs to 13 residues. Trimming removed 3 bases from V and 2 bases from J, with 7 bases in between. Germline V gives CDR1 SNHLY, CDR2 FYNNEI. The CDR3: CASSEDGNTEAFF. The CDR3 DNA reads TGTGCCAGCAGTGAGGATGGTAACACTGAAGCTTTCTTT.

V gene TRBV6-5 combines with J gene TRBJ2-7; the match to TRBD2 covers 10 bases. The CDR3 totals 14 residues. Unmatched junction bases numbered 7, after V lost 6 bases and J lost 5 bases. Germline-derived CDR1 and CDR2 are MNHEY and SVGAGI. Here the CDR3 reads CASRYSGRFNEQYF. CDR3 in DNA: TGTGCCAGCAGATATAGCGGGAGGTTCAACGAGCAGTACTTC.

CDR3 residues: CASTEWADSYEQYF. CDR3 coding DNA: TGTGCCAGCACCGAATGGGCTGACTCCTACGAGCAGTACTTC. The chain links TRBV28 to TRBJ2-7; D remains ambiguous. The CDR3 covers 14 residues. Germline CDR1 is MDHEN and CDR2 is SYDVKM. Trimming pared 7 bases from V and 0 bases from J, leaving 13 bases between.

The V gene is TRBV6-6, the J gene TRBJ1-4; a weak D match, TRBD1 (5 bases). The CDR3 has 15 residues. Germline CDR1 is MNHNY and CDR2 is SVGAGI (reference sequence). Trimming left V 6 bases short and J 7 bases short, with 18 bases between. The CDR3 spells CASRYRSAWSEKLFF. The CDR3 DNA is TGTGCCAGCAGGTACAGGTCGGCTTGGAGTGAAAAACTGTTTTTT.

The V call is TRBV7-8, the J call TRBJ1-5, with D maybe TRBD1 (5 bases). V was clipped by 5 bases and J by 4 bases, with 18 bases between them. CDR1 and CDR2 from the germline V gene are SGHVS and FQNEAQ. The CDR3 totals 16 residues. The CDR3 nucleotides read TGTGCCAGCAGCATCGAAAGAGCCCCAGGGAATCAGCCCCAGCATTTT. This translates into CASSIERAPGNQPQHF.

The chain uses TRBV5-4 and TRBJ2-7, with 9 bases fitting TRBD1. The CDR3 length is 15 residues. The germline V gene has CDR1 SGHNT and CDR2 YYREEE (reference sequence). J lost 0 bases, V lost 4 bases, and 5 bases had no gene match. For the CDR3, the DNA is TGTGCCAGCAGCGGCGGGACAGGGAACTCCTACGAGCAGTACTTC. This translates into CASSGGTGNSYEQYF. The full variable domain, with the rest looked up from reference TRBV5-4 and TRBJ2-7, is ETGVTQSPTHLIKTRGQQVTLRCSSQSGHNTVSWYQQALGQGPQFIFQYYREEENGRGNFPPRFSGLQFPNYSSELNVNALELDDSALYLCASSGGTGNSYEQYFGPGTRLTVT.

V and J are TRBV4-1 and TRBJ2-7, with TRBD2 matching 9 bases. This CDR3 is built from 15 residues. Trimming at V came to 1 base and at J to 0 bases, leaving 1 base not matched to a gene. CDR1 and CDR2 from the germline V gene are MGHRA and YSYEKL. Here the CDR3 DNA reads TGCGCCAGCAGCCAAGGACTAGCGGCCTCCTACGAGCAGTACTTC. Amino acids: CASSQGLAASYEQYF.

The rearrangement joins TRBV5-6 to TRBJ2-5; a weak D match, TRBD2 (6 bases). Between the trimmed V and J ends, which lost 4 bases and 8 bases, there was a span of 12 bases. Germline CDR1 SGHDT, CDR2 YYEEEE. The CDR3 contains 12 residues. This CDR3 is CASSVGTSTQYF. The DNA of the CDR3 is TGTGCCAGCAGCGTCGGGACTTCCACCCAGTACTTC.

The chain couples TRBV25-1 to TRBJ2-7; weak D call: TRBD1 (6 bases). The CDR3 is 15 residues long. The germline CDR1 and CDR2 sequences are MGHDK and SYGVNS. Trimming left V 3 bases short and J 0 bases short, with 12 bases between. For the CDR3, the DNA is TGTGCCAGCAGTGACCCAGGGGTCAACTCCTACGAGCAGTACTTC. Translated: CASSDPGVNSYEQYF.

Concerning this clone: Other DNA sequences in the same sample also yield this CDR3. The rearrangement links TRBV27 to TRBJ2-7, with 8 nucleotides matching TRBD2. The V segment lost 3 bases and the J segment 1 base; nucleotides outside the gene matches: 2. The CDR3 runs to 14 residues. CDR1 is MNHEY and CDR2 is SMNVEV in the germline V gene (reference sequence). The CDR3, as DNA: TGTGCCAGCAGTTTTACGGGGGGGTCCTACGAGCAGTACTTC. This gives the protein CASSFTGGSYEQYF.

J is TRBJ2-7 and V is TRBV28; D is uncertain. V dropped 10 bases and J dropped 0 bases, with 7 bases sitting between them. This CDR3 has 11 amino acids. The germline V gene has CDR1 MDHEN and CDR2 SYDVKM. CDR3: CATGPSYEQYF. For the CDR3, the DNA is TGTGCCACCGGGCCCTCCTACGAGCAGTACTTC. Combining the CDR3 with reference TRBV28 and TRBJ2-7 gives the whole variable domain DVKVTQSSRYLVKRTGEKVFLECVQDMDHENMFWYRQDPGLGLRLIYFSYDVKMKEKGDIPEGYSVSREKKERFSLILESASTNQTSMYLCATGPSYEQYFGPGTRLTVT.

Points on this clone: This CDR3 is also generated by other DNA sequences in the sample. The rearrangement links TRBV7-2 to TRBJ1-5, with D possibly TRBD1 on 5 matching bases. V lost 2 bases, J lost 7 bases, and 9 bases lay in between. Germline V gives CDR1 SGHTA, CDR2 FQGNSA. This CDR3 is built from 13 residues. The chain's CDR3 is CASSLQGNQPQHF. CDR3 sequence (DNA): TGTGCCAGCAGCTTACAGGGTAACCAGCCCCAGCATTTT.

CDR3 amino acids: CASSPLGPTYEQYF. The CDR3 region has the DNA TGTGCCAGCAGCCCCCTGGGGCCGACATACGAGCAGTACTTC. The chain links TRBV7-9 to TRBJ2-7, with a possible D match to TRBD1 (5 bases). The CDR3 totals 14 residues. Germline lookup yields CDR1 SEHNR and CDR2 FQNEAQ (reference sequence). V dropped 5 bases and J dropped 4 bases, with 15 bases sitting between them.

The chain couples TRBV6-1 to TRBJ2-2; D call uncertain. V lost 6 bases, J lost 5 bases, and 10 bases lay in between. Germline CDR1 and CDR2: MNHNS and SASEGT. This CDR3 has 13 amino acids. Here the CDR3 reads CASRGSGTGELFF. DNA for the CDR3: TGTGCCAGCAGGGGGTCTGGTACCGGGGAGCTGTTTTTT.

This clone showed up just once. The chain recombines TRBV6-5 with TRBJ2-2; tentatively, D is TRBD2 (5 bases). With 1 base removed from V and 1 base from J, the gap between germline ends came to 7 bases. Germline CDR1 MNHEY, CDR2 SVGAGI. The CDR3 covers 15 residues. CDR3 loop: CASSYYSGNTGELFF. Written as DNA, the CDR3 is TGTGCCAGCAGTTACTACAGCGGGAACACCGGGGAGCTGTTTTTT.

This chain uses TRBV9 with TRBJ2-7; the match to TRBD2 covers 7 bases. The CDR3 runs to 14 residues. V dropped 0 bases and J dropped 5; count of bases not matched to a gene: 5. Per the germline V gene, CDR1 is SGDLS and CDR2 is YYNGEE. CDR3 nucleotides: TGTGCCAGCAGCGTAGGGACTAGTTTCGACGAGCAGTACTTC. It codes for CASSVGTSFDEQYF.

The gene calls are TRBV29-1 and TRBJ1-1; 12 nucleotides line up with TRBD1. This CDR3 has 14 residues. The germline CDR1 and CDR2 sequences are SQVTM and ANQGSEA. V lost 7 bases, J lost 0 bases, and 3 bases stayed unmatched. As DNA, the CDR3 is TGCAGCGGGGACAGGGGGCGAATGAACACTGAAGCTTTCTTT. Translating it yields CSGDRGRMNTEAFF.

This chain joins TRBV15 and TRBJ2-2; 8 nucleotides match TRBD2. The trim removed 0 bases at V and 4 bases at J, leaving 13 bases unmatched. CDR1 and CDR2 from the germline V gene are LNHNV and YYDKDF (reference sequence). CDR3 length equals 19 residues. The chain's CDR3 is CATSRDGGLALSSTGELFF. CDR3 sequence (DNA): TGTGCCACCAGCAGAGATGGCGGACTAGCACTATCATCCACCGGGGAGCTGTTTTTT.

The chain joins TRBV5-4 to TRBJ2-7; TRBD2 agrees at 8 bases. Per the germline V gene, CDR1 is SGHNT and CDR2 is YYREEE (reference sequence). The V segment lost 4 bases and the J segment 3 bases; nucleotides outside the gene matches: 9. The CDR3 runs 15 residues. In DNA form, the CDR3 reads TGTGCCAGCAGCGCCGGGACTAGAAGGCTCTACGAGCAGTACTTC. It encodes CASSAGTRRLYEQYF.

The chain links TRBV27 to TRBJ2-2; possible D gene TRBD1, 5 bases. This CDR3 region has 16 residues. Germline V CDR1 and CDR2: MNHEY, SMNVEV (reference sequence). V shed 5 bases and J shed 0 bases, with 13 bases lying between them. Here the CDR3 reads CASSPRQGANTGELFF. In DNA form, the CDR3 reads TGTGCCAGCAGTCCCCGCCAGGGCGCGAACACCGGGGAGCTGTTTTTT.